This T cell receptor (beta chain) originates from a study of human T cells and chemical hapten exposure. Study summary: Slight volume differences across pooled libraries mainly accounted for varying per-sample TCR yields. Study-wide points: DPC sensitization did not alter TCRs above 1 in 1000 frequency.

This clonotype came up many times. Its antigen is undetermined. CDR1 SGHTA and CDR2 FQGNSA come from the germline V gene. The CDR3 sequence is 14 residues long. Trimming cost V 1 base and J 9 bases; bases outside gene matches: 6. Individual cDNA molecules received unique molecular identifiers in the library. In the source study's methods: The number of TCRs in each sample had a median of 95,638 and spanned about 23,224 to 690,600. Each CDR3 protein gets one entry after TCRdb re-called the RACE reads with MiXCR. The V and J calls, along with clone size, are taken from TCRdb and not from the paper's own processing. Of over 100,000 distinct CDR3 sequences in the sample, around 8.3% were seen once. Time point in this sample: healthy volunteer bleed at 2 weeks. Sequencing started from total RNA isolated from unfractionated whole blood.

This chain links TRBV7-2 with TRBJ2-4, with TRBD2 matching over 7 bases. This receptor was identified in a male donor in good health. Some clones in this sample may be carry-over from other donors' samples. The sequenced sample consisted of whole blood. The CDR3 DNA follows: TGTGCCAGCAGCTTAGGGGGCGGGGGTGGCATTCAGTACTTC. Its translation is CASSLGGGGGIQYF.